The 7 T cell receptor beta chains below all came from one sample that was sequenced in a study of T cell clonality in common variable immunodeficiency. Sequenced by immunoSEQ multiplex PCR; TCRdb stores in-frame clones only, minus some. The sample shows some 21,000 clones, no singletons; the ten largest hold under 30%. Their target antigens are unknown. Broader study findings: In common variable immunodeficiency, TCR beta chains reportedly carried fewer deletions and N-nucleotide insertions.

The sequencing input was peripheral blood mononuclear cells. All receptors come from a human donor with common variable immunodeficiency.

This clone is labeled as medium-sized. The read is 3 residues too short to cover the CDR3 end, so that end is filled in from the germline J gene. The J gene is TRBJ2-5, the V gene TRBV29-1, with D perhaps TRBD2 (6 bases). This CDR3 has 13 residues. Germline CDR1 is SQVTM and CDR2 is ANQGSEA. Trimming took 3 bases from V and 2 from J, leaving 10 bases between them. CDR3 sequence: CSVEGGTQETQYF. The CDR3 DNA, read in part, is TGCAGCGTTGAGGGGGGAACACAAGAGACC. Complete variable domain (other parts from reference TRBV29-1 and TRBJ2-5): SAVISQKPSRDICQRGTSLTIQCQVDSQVTMMFWYRQQPGQSLTLIATANQGSEATYESGFVIDKFPISRPNLTFSTLTVSNMSPEDSSIYLCSVEGGTQETQYFGPGTRLLVL.

Regarding this clone: The missing CDR3 end, 3 residues past where the read stops, is filled in from the germline J gene. V usage is TRBV20-1 and J usage is TRBJ2-7; D is perhaps TRBD1 (6 bases). CDR1 DFQATT and CDR2 SNEGSKA come from the germline V gene (reference sequence). This CDR3 has 14 amino acids. Trimming took 5 bases from V and 1 from J, leaving 15 bases between them. Partial CDR3 DNA: TGCAGTGCTTTCCGGGACATACTGTCCTACGAG. It specifies CSAFRDILSYE. The entire CDR3 is CSAFRDILSYEQYF.

Points on this clone: The missing CDR3 end, 3 residues past where the read stops, is filled in from the germline J gene. This chain uses TRBV6-2 or TRBV6-3 with TRBJ1-1; TRBD1 agrees at 9 bases. Losses at the gene ends were 6 bases for V and 5 bases for J; bases not matched to a gene: 13. The germline V gene has CDR1 MNHEY and CDR2 SVGEGT. CDR3 length: 16 amino acids. The CDR3 bases that were read are TGTGCCAGCAGCTACAACCCGGGACAGGGAGGAACTGAA. This gives the protein CASSYNPGQGGTE. The whole CDR3 is CASSYNPGQGGTEAFF.

Of note for this clone: The read comes to an end 3 residues before the CDR3 does, leaving the germline J gene to fill in the end. The V and J genes are TRBV19 and TRBJ1-3; D remains unclear. Germline lookup yields CDR1 LNHDA and CDR2 SQIVND (reference sequence). Deletions cut 0 bases from V and 0 bases from J, with 3 bases between. The CDR3 consists of 14 residues. The part of the CDR3 DNA that was read is TGTGCCAGTAGTATAGATCACTCTGGAAACACC. It translates to CASSIDHSGNT. The full CDR3 reads CASSIDHSGNTIYF.

Turning to this clone: The read terminates 3 residues ahead of where the CDR3 ends, so the germline J gene completes it. This sequence joins TRBV7-6 and TRBJ2-7; 7 positions agree with TRBD1. This CDR3 region has 15 residues. CDR1 SGHVS and CDR2 FNYEAQ come from the germline V gene. J gave up 4 bases and V 2 bases, and 8 bases lay outside the gene matches. CDR3 bases read: TGTGCCAGCAGCTTACTACAGGGGAGTATATACGAG. Protein: CASSLLQGSIYE. The full-length CDR3 reads as CASSLLQGSIYEQYF.

This clone was counted ten times or more. The read ends 3 residues before the CDR3 terminus; that terminus is restored from the germline J gene. This chain links TRBV29-1 with TRBJ1-2; D not certain. CDR1 is SQVTM and CDR2 is ANQGSEA in the germline V gene. The CDR3 totals 11 residues. The sequenced part of the CDR3 DNA is TGCAGCGTTGATTCGAGCGAGGGC. As protein: CSVDSSEG. The full CDR3 is CSVDSSEGYTF.

A few counts support this clone. The CDR3 extends 3 residues past the end of the read, so its final part is completed from the germline J gene. The rearrangement uses TRBV19 and TRBJ2-3; the match to TRBD1 covers 8 bases. V lost 9 bases, J lost 0 bases, and 5 bases stayed unmatched. CDR3 length: 14 residues. Germline V CDR1 and CDR2: LNHDA, SQIVND (reference sequence). The CDR3 sequence is CASHRQGSTDTQYF. The sequenced part of the CDR3 DNA is TGTGCCAGCCACAGACAGGGGAGCACAGATACG. The full variable domain, with the rest looked up from reference TRBV19 and TRBJ2-3, is DGGITQSPKYLFRKEGQNVTLSCEQNLNHDAMYWYRQDPGQGLRLIYYSQIVNDFQKGDIAEGYSVSREKKESFPLTVTSAQKNPTAFYLCASHRQGSTDTQYFGPGTRLTVL.